The next 30 T cell receptor beta chains were all read from a single sample in a study of T cell responses to AZD1222 COVID-19 vaccine. Using immunoSEQ multiplex PCR, the repertoire was profiled, and TCRdb retains in-frame clones only, with some absent. The sample yields roughly 130,000 clones, 80% to 90% seen once. The sequenced sample was peripheral blood, obtained on day 0 of AZD1222 vaccination. The receptors shown here come from an adult in good health.

This clone was seen only once. This chain joins TRBV7-9 and TRBJ2-5, with a tentative D call TRBD2 (5 bases). Germline V gene lookup returns CDR1 SEHNR and CDR2 FQNEAQ (reference sequence). V was clipped by 1 base and J by 1 base, with 10 bases between them. The CDR3 extends over 15 amino acids. The CDR3 region is CASSLVGSSQETQYF. For the CDR3, the DNA is TGTGCCAGCAGCTTAGTAGGGAGCAGCCAAGAGACCCAGTACTTC.

The rearrangement joins TRBV3-1 (or the pseudogene TRBV3-2) to TRBJ2-5, with TRBD2 identical over 7 bases. The germline V gene encodes CDR1 LGHDT and CDR2 YNNKEL (reference sequence). Unmatched junction bases numbered 9, after V lost 2 bases and J lost 3 bases. The CDR3 is 16 residues long. This CDR3 reads CASSQLTWGGEETQYF. The DNA for the CDR3 is TGTGCCAGCAGCCAACTCACCTGGGGGGGGGAAGAGACCCAGTACTTC.

The gene calls are TRBV3-1 (or the pseudogene TRBV3-2) and TRBJ1-2; D is ambiguous. Germline V gene sequence: CDR1 LGHDT, CDR2 YNNKEL (reference sequence). The CDR3 has 17 amino acids. Deletions cut 2 bases from V and 1 base from J, with 17 bases between. The CDR3 loop is CASSQPGRLNLNYGYTF. The CDR3 DNA reads as TGTGCCAGCAGCCAACCTGGTAGACTAAACCTTAACTATGGCTACACCTTC.

The chain joins TRBV6-5 to TRBJ1-5, with 8 bases lining up with TRBD1. Trimming took 0 bases from V and 7 from J; bases not matched to a gene: 5. The CDR3 is 15 amino acids. CDR1 and CDR2 from the germline V gene are MNHEY and SVGAGI. The CDR3 protein is CASSYSTGAGQPQHF. The CDR3 DNA sequence: TGTGCCAGCAGTTACTCGACAGGGGCTGGACAGCCCCAGCATTTT.

The CDR3, as DNA: TGCGCCAGCAGCCAGACAGGGGATCAGCCCCAGCATTTT. This codes for CASSQTGDQPQHF. The chain combines TRBV4-1 with TRBJ1-5; 8 bases fit TRBD1. The CDR3 loop spans 13 amino acids. CDR1 and CDR2 (germline): MGHRA, YSYEKL. V trimming: 3 bases; J trimming: 5 bases; junction bases outside the gene matches: 0.

The rearrangement joins TRBV19 to TRBJ2-1; 12 nucleotides agree with TRBD2. CDR1 and CDR2 (germline): LNHDA, SQIVND (reference sequence). After removal of 4 bases from V and 5 bases from J, the junction contained 9 bases not matched to a gene. The CDR3 length is 17 residues. CDR3 protein: CASSRGGLAGRNNEQFF. The CDR3 coding sequence is TGTGCCAGTAGTAGAGGGGGACTAGCGGGTAGGAACAATGAGCAGTTCTTC.

The chain has TRBV6-2 or TRBV6-3 and TRBJ2-2, with D unresolved. The ends were cut back, 2 bases at V and 1 base at J, with 8 bases in the middle. This CDR3 has 15 residues. The germline CDR1 and CDR2 sequences are MNHEY and SVGEGT. CDR3 protein: CASSYILGNTGELFF. CDR3 bases: TGTGCCAGCAGTTACATTTTAGGGAACACCGGGGAGCTGTTTTTT.

The V gene is TRBV28, the J gene TRBJ2-7, with no clear D. V was trimmed by 6 bases and J by 0 bases, leaving 12 bases between them. CDR1 and CDR2 from the germline V gene are MDHEN and SYDVKM. The CDR3 is 14 residues long. The CDR3 DNA sequence: TGTGCCAGCAGCAACAGCAGGATCTCCTACGAGCAGTACTTC. This encodes CASSNSRISYEQYF.

The chain carries TRBV6-6 and TRBJ2-1; D is unresolved. The germline V and J ends were trimmed by 6 bases and 6 bases, with 9 bases remaining between them. The CDR3 sequence is 12 residues long. Germline V gene data show CDR1 as MNHNY and CDR2 as SVGAGI (reference sequence). The CDR3 DNA reads TGTGCCAGCAGCCGCCCCCGCAATGAGCAGTTCTTC. Translated, it gives CASSRPRNEQFF.

This clone came up once. The chain has TRBV6-2 or TRBV6-3 and TRBJ1-3; D unresolved. CDR3 length equals 15 residues. Trimming took off 2 bases at V and 3 bases at J, with 11 bases between the two ends. Germline CDR1 is MNHEY and CDR2 is SVGEGT. The CDR3 protein is CASSYGPSGGNTIYF. Here the CDR3 DNA reads TGTGCCAGCAGTTACGGACCGAGCGGTGGAAACACCATATATTTT.

Remarks on this clone: Additional DNA sequences in this sample encode the identical CDR3. This chain uses TRBV27 with TRBJ1-1; D may be TRBD1 (6 bases). This CDR3 spans 12 amino acids. Germline CDR1 MNHEY, CDR2 SMNVEV (reference sequence). V was cut by 3 bases and J by 4 bases, with 6 bases left in between. CDR3 protein: CASSFRGTEAFF. DNA of the CDR3: TGTGCCAGCAGTTTCAGGGGCACTGAAGCTTTCTTT.

This chain connects TRBV11-3 to TRBJ1-5; 7 bases line up with TRBD1. CDR3 length: 19 amino acids. Trimming at V came to 1 base and at J to 3 bases, leaving 15 bases not matched to a gene. Per germline, CDR1 SGHNT and CDR2 YENEEA. The CDR3 DNA reads TGTGCCAGCAGCTTAGTCGGCCCGGAGGGGGCTGCACTCAATCAGCCCCAGCATTTT. The encoded protein is CASSLVGPEGAALNQPQHF.

The CDR3 loop reads CSASRLANTGELFF. CDR3 DNA: TGCAGTGCCAGTAGGCTAGCAAACACCGGGGAGCTGTTTTTT. This chain joins TRBV20-1 and TRBJ2-2, with a possible D match to TRBD2 (5 bases). The CDR3 loop spans 14 amino acids. Germline V gene sequence: CDR1 DFQATT, CDR2 SNEGSKA (reference sequence). V was shortened by 6 bases and J by 2 bases, with 13 bases between the two germline ends.

This clone occurred a few times. V is TRBV19 and J is TRBJ2-2; 8 bases agree with TRBD2. CDR1 LNHDA and CDR2 SQIVND come from the germline V gene (reference sequence). This CDR3 contains 15 residues. The ends lost 8 bases at V and 0 bases at J; junction bases unmatched: 5. For the CDR3, the DNA is TGTGCCAGTTCACTAGCGGTGACGAACACCGGGGAGCTGTTTTTT. Its translation: CASSLAVTNTGELFF.

This chain connects TRBV10-3 to TRBJ1-5; maybe TRBD1 (6 bases). Trimming took 2 bases from V and 3 from J, leaving 8 bases between them. Germline CDR1 ENHRY, CDR2 SYGVKD. The CDR3 is made up of 14 amino acids. The CDR3 bases are TGTGCCATCAGTGAGGGGGGGCTCAATCAGCCCCAGCATTTT. It specifies CAISEGGLNQPQHF.

V usage is TRBV11-2 and J usage is TRBJ1-3; TRBD1 matches 7 bases. Germline lookup yields CDR1 SGHAT and CDR2 FQNNGV. The CDR3 loop spans 14 amino acids. The trim removed 7 bases at V and 0 bases at J, leaving 3 bases unmatched. Written as DNA, the CDR3 is TGTGCCAGCACCCGACAGGGCTCTGGAAACACCATATATTTT. Protein sequence: CASTRQGSGNTIYF.

The chain employs TRBV11-2 and TRBJ1-1; D is ambiguous. V shed 5 bases and J shed 5 bases, with 12 bases lying between them. The length of the CDR3 is 13 residues. Germline values: CDR1 SGHAT, CDR2 FQNNGV. The CDR3 DNA is TGTGCCAGCAGCGCCACACCGGGGACTGAAGCTTTCTTT. Protein product: CASSATPGTEAFF.

The V call is TRBV29-1, the J call TRBJ1-1; D gene unclear. CDR1 is SQVTM, CDR2 ANQGSEA, per germline. CDR3 size: 13 residues. The germline V and J ends were trimmed by 6 bases and 0 bases, with 11 bases remaining between them. In nucleotides, the CDR3 is TGCAGCGTCGGACTTGGCATGAACACTGAAGCTTTCTTT. Its protein product is CSVGLGMNTEAFF.

The chain recombines TRBV27 with TRBJ1-1, with D maybe TRBD1 (6 bases). The CDR3 is made up of 15 amino acids. Germline-derived CDR1 and CDR2 are MNHEY and SMNVEV (reference sequence). V was pared by 4 bases and J by 6 bases, with 18 bases between. In DNA, the CDR3 is TGTGCCAGCAGTTCTCGACAGGACCGAAATCCTGAAGCTTTCTTT. It yields the protein CASSSRQDRNPEAFF.

The rearrangement links TRBV20-1 to TRBJ2-5; 7 bases fit TRBD2. The CDR3 is 14 amino acids. Trimming cost V 3 bases and J 2 bases; bases outside gene matches: 6. CDR1 and CDR2 from the germline V gene are DFQATT and SNEGSKA (reference sequence). This CDR3 reads CSASYTGLQETQYF. The CDR3 coding sequence is TGCAGTGCTAGTTATACGGGACTACAAGAGACCCAGTACTTC.

The J gene is TRBJ1-5, the V gene TRBV15; D unclear. CDR1 is LNHNV and CDR2 is YYDKDF in the germline V gene (reference sequence). Trimming took off 0 bases at V and 11 bases at J, with 17 bases between the two ends. The CDR3 contains 15 residues. CDR3 loop: CATSRELTPLEAQHF. DNA of the CDR3: TGTGCCACCAGCAGAGAATTGACACCTCTAGAGGCCCAGCATTTT.

The chain joins TRBV4-2 to TRBJ2-7, with D tentatively TRBD1 (5 bases). Germline CDR1 and CDR2: LGHNA and YNFKEQ. V lost 0 bases and J lost 5, with 14 bases in between. CDR3 length: 15 residues. The CDR3: CASSQDLPGNNEQYF. The CDR3 DNA reads as TGTGCCAGCAGCCAAGATCTGCCAGGGAATAACGAGCAGTACTTC.

The chain employs TRBV6-5 and TRBJ1-5; D unclear. Germline CDR1 MNHEY, CDR2 SVGAGI. V lost 8 bases to trimming and J lost 0 bases, with 11 bases between them. The CDR3 has 14 amino acids. The CDR3 DNA follows: TGTGCCAGCTACCCTGGGTATAGCAATCAGCCCCAGCATTTT. Translation: CASYPGYSNQPQHF.

The chain links TRBV4-3 to TRBJ2-7; 8 positions agree with TRBD1. V lost 3 bases to trimming and J lost 3 bases; unmatched junction nucleotides: 4. The CDR3 runs 14 residues. Germline lookup yields CDR1 LGHNA and CDR2 YSLEER. CDR3 sequence (DNA): TGCGCCAGCAGCCAGGGCAGGGGGCGCTACGAGCAGTACTTC. Translation: CASSQGRGRYEQYF.

This clone was recorded a few times. The same CDR3 can be traced to other DNA sequences in this sample. The rearrangement links TRBV7-2 to TRBJ1-4; possible D gene TRBD1, 6 bases. The V gene lost 5 bases and the J gene lost 4 bases, with 14 bases spanning the gap. CDR1 and CDR2 (germline): SGHTA, FQGNSA. This CDR3 spans 15 amino acids. The CDR3 spells CASSPTGSNNEKLFF. As DNA, the CDR3 is TGTGCCAGCAGCCCTACAGGGAGCAATAATGAAAAACTGTTTTTT.

The V and J genes are TRBV9 and TRBJ1-1; 9 bases map to TRBD1. The germline gives CDR1 SGDLS, CDR2 YYNGEE. This CDR3 is built from 14 residues. The junction had 9 bases not matched to a gene; V was cut back by 2 bases and J by 10 bases. The CDR3 loop reads CASSVMGQGVGAFF. CDR3 coding DNA: TGTGCCAGCAGCGTGATGGGACAGGGAGTAGGAGCTTTCTTT. Variable domain in full (rest from reference TRBV9 and TRBJ1-1): DSGVTQTPKHLITATGQRVTLRCSPRSGDLSVYWYQQSLDQGLQFLIQYYNGEERAKGNILERFSAQQFPDLHSELNLSSLELGDSALYFCASSVMGQGVGAFFGQGTRLTVV.

The rearrangement links TRBV27 to TRBJ2-4; no definite D call. Germline V gene lookup returns CDR1 MNHEY and CDR2 SMNVEV (reference sequence). The CDR3 extends over 16 amino acids. Trimming shortened V by 5 bases and J by 1 base, and 15 bases separated the two germline ends. The CDR3 region is CASSNRAELAKNIQYF. As DNA, the CDR3 is TGTGCCAGCAGTAATAGGGCGGAGTTGGCCAAAAACATTCAGTACTTC.

The CDR3 loop is CASSFRQGTGELFF. DNA of the CDR3: TGTGCCAGCAGCTTCCGACAGGGCACCGGGGAGCTGTTTTTT. V and J are TRBV5-4 and TRBJ2-2; 7 bases agree with TRBD1. This CDR3 is 14 amino acids long. In germline, CDR1 is SGHNT, CDR2 YYREEE (reference sequence). Trimming removed 2 bases from V and 4 bases from J; junction bases left unmatched: 2.

The chain uses TRBV5-4 and TRBJ2-7; tentatively, D is TRBD1 (6 bases). Germline V lookup: CDR1 SGHNT, CDR2 YYREEE (reference sequence). With 0 bases removed from V and 3 bases from J, the gap between germline ends came to 16 bases. CDR3 length: 16 residues. CDR3 in amino acids: CASSLVSGALIYEQYF. As DNA, the CDR3 is TGTGCCAGCAGCTTGGTGTCAGGGGCTCTAATCTACGAGCAGTACTTC.

The V gene is TRBV6-2 or TRBV6-3, the J gene TRBJ2-5, with 9 bases lining up with TRBD1. The trim removed 5 bases at V and 2 bases at J, leaving 3 bases unmatched. The CDR3 loop spans 14 amino acids. The germline V gene has CDR1 MNHEY and CDR2 SVGEGT. The CDR3 spells CASSMTGGQETQYF. CDR3 sequence (DNA): TGTGCCAGCAGTATGACAGGGGGTCAAGAGACCCAGTACTTC.